Given below is one TCR beta chain in context. No cognate antigen has been identified for it. Within one base of it there is no much larger clone, and no base qualities were kept. One collaborating source in Seattle enrolled patients while the patients were actively infected and followed the patients over time throughout the course of disease. Whole blood was collected in K2EDTA tubes by collaborating institutions according to the institutions' own protocols. For TCRbeta analysis, collaborators shipped samples in one of three forms: frozen whole blood, isolated PBMCs, or DNA extracted from either of those sample types. V and J lose 6 bases and 5 bases, and a span of 16 bases separates them. The germline V gene (reference sequence) supplies CDR1 GTSNPN and CDR2 SVGIG. Reading from cysteine to phenylalanine, the CDR3 counts 13 amino acids. The only DNA kept is the CDR3, 39 bases in frame from the first base.

The record originates from a study of blood T cell repertoires in COVID-19 (TCRdb year 2020). At the level of the whole study: Samples covering the acute and convalescent phases of COVID-19 were provided by collaborators in the United States, Italy and Spain. The prospective study material was composed of cDNA or gDNA derived from T cells, B-cell-depleted T cells, or PBMCs. The dataset comprised deeply sampled blood TCRbeta repertoires from subjects exposed to, actively infected with, or recovered from COVID-19. The repertoires were released in a freely available public database intended as a resource for research on the immune response to SARS-CoV-2. The samples were drawn from two sources: the first 160 participants of the ongoing ImmuneRACE study, and approximately 1,300 subjects contributed by 6 global collaborators. Sample metadata almost always included a de-identified subject ID, COVID-19 status, age in years and sex. Where available, HLA class I and class II types were taken from metadata supplied by the sample provider and were not determined by assay-based typing. The paper's findings and limits, for the study overall: Clinical and demographic metadata were provided uncurated, with the amount varying by source and participant.

TCRbeta CDR3 regions were amplified from genomic DNA by means of the immunoSEQ Assay, a bias-controlled multiplex PCR. The paper's data handling went like this. Within the assay, amplification of reference gene primers was used to estimate how many nucleated cells each sample contained. Sequence reads were collapsed and filtered to measure the absolute abundance of every unique TCRbeta CDR3 rearrangement. Productive Simpson clonality was computed per sample as the square root of Simpson's diversity index over productive rearrangements. Held by TCRdb, this immuneACCESS table contains in-frame sequences only and omits some clones. Under half of the omission traces to an unresolved V gene where checked; the cause of the rest is unknown. V, J and clone size reflect that table, while D and trimming were determined from the DNA. For this sample there are just under 350,000 clones; around 87% appear just once. The biggest ten clones account for about 6% of the sample.

The TCR was taken from a woman aged 45-65 years with COVID-19, enrolled during active disease. Material: peripheral blood. The V and J segments used are TRBV30 and TRBJ2-5, with the D gene uncertain. The DNA sequence follows: TGTGCCTGTTCCTTTGTCCCCCCGGAGACCCAGTACTTC. Translated, this is CACSFVPPETQYF. Beyond the CDR3, the reference TRBV30 and TRBJ2-5 genes provide the residues; the full variable domain reads: SQTIHQWPATLVQPVGSPLSLECTVEGTSNPNLYWYRQAAGRGLQLLFYSVGIGQISSEVPQNLSASRPQDRQFILSSKKLLLSDSGFYLCACSFVPPETQYFGPGTRLLVL.